The sequence of this TCR beta chain was determined in a study of T cell repertoires in cytomegalovirus infection. Details on this clonotype: The antigen remains unidentified.

TCRdb called the reads again in MiXCR, with one record for every CDR3 protein. There are a few hundred thousand distinct CDR3 sequences in the sample; 20% to 30% occur only once, and about an eighth lies in the top ten. CDR1 and CDR2 (germline): DFQATT, SNEGSKA (reference sequence). This CDR3 comprises 14 residues. The clonotype was recovered from a human donor in good health (CMV status not recorded). Some clones in this sample may be carry-over from other donors' samples. The rearrangement joins TRBV20-1 to TRBJ2-5; 8 nucleotides agree with TRBD2. The sequenced sample was cultured PBMCs, obtained from culture after CMV antigen stimulation. The CDR3 loop is CSEHTAGAGETQYF. CDR3 bases: TGCAGCGAACACACAGCGGGAGCTGGAGAGACCCAGTACTTC.